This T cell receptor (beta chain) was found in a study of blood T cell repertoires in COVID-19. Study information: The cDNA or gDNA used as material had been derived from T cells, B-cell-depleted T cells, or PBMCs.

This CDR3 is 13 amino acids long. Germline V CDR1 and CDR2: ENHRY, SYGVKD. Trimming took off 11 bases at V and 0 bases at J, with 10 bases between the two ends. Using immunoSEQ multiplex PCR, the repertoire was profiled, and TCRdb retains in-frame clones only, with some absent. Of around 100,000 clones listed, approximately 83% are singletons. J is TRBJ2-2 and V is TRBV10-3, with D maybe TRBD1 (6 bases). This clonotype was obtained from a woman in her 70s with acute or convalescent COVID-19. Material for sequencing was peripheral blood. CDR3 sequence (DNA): TGTGCCGTTGGACAGACGAACACCGGGGAGCTGTTTTTT. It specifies CAVGQTNTGELFF.